The clone carrying this TCR beta chain was picked up many times. Its antigen remains unidentified. These data originate in a study of T cell repertoires in cytomegalovirus infection. At the level of the study: It can be stated that public TCR beta signatures indicated CMV infection as well as a matching HLA type.

MiXCR, run by TCRdb on the reads, gives a single entry per CDR3 protein. The profile shows about 300,000 distinct CDR3 sequences, 9.6% of them singletons. Study-wide points: The ex vivo response was dominated by HLA-C-restricted CMV-specific TCR beta clonotypes. Cumulative frequency of public TCR beta families picked out carriers of CMV plus the relevant HLA.

This TCR derives from a human donor in good health (CMV status not recorded). Some clones in this sample may be carry-over from other donors' samples. Sequencing input: PBMCs.

The chain's CDR3 is CASSQARGRLAEAFF. The CDR3 DNA follows: TGTGCCAGCAGCCAAGCCAGGGGGCGCTTGGCTGAAGCTTTCTTT. This rearrangement joins TRBV14 to TRBJ1-1; 8 bases align to TRBD1. In germline, CDR1 is SGHDN, CDR2 FVKESK. CDR3 length: 15 residues. J gave up 6 bases and V 1 base, and 7 bases lay outside the gene matches.